This entry describes one T cell receptor (beta chain). The CDR3 is 14 residues long. Germline loops: CDR1 SGDLS, CDR2 YYNGEE. Trimming removed 6 bases from V and 7 bases from J; junction bases left unmatched: 7. This specimen comes from a study of blood T cell repertoires in COVID-19. At the level of the study: The origin of the acute and convalescent COVID-19 samples was the United States, Italy and Spain. PBMCs, B-cell-depleted T cells, or T cells were the source of the cDNA or gDNA that made up the material.

In the original processing: By means of reference gene primer amplification, nucleated cell counts were estimated. Here immunoSEQ multiplex PCR was the method, and the copy in TCRdb shows in-frame clones only, minus some. The DNA was the basis for D and trimming; V, J and clone size are from that table. The sample has hundreds of thousands of clones, about 86% seen once; the top ten hold roughly 2%. The receptor was isolated from a woman aged 45-65 years with acute or convalescent COVID-19. The V gene is TRBV9, the J gene TRBJ1-4; TRBD1 matches 9 bases. Sequencing was done on a sample of peripheral blood. The CDR3 bases are TGTGCCAGCACACAGGGGGCCTCTGGTGAAAAACTGTTTTTT. This codes for CASTQGASGEKLFF.